The subject of this entry is one T cell receptor (beta chain). This clonotype was seen many times. Its antigen is currently not known. One base away there is no much larger clone; base qualities are not given. From a lookup of the germline V gene, CDR1 and CDR2 are SGHRS and YFSETQ. The CDR3 runs 16 residues from the cysteine to the phenylalanine. The entry retains the CDR3 DNA only, 48 bases that are in frame from base 1. V lost 2 bases and J lost 0 bases; the stretch between them is 12 bases long. Stable Graves' hyperthyroidism was defined as the absence of progression to ophthalmopathy over 18 months of follow-up. Hyperthyroidism patients were aged 18 to 65 years and newly diagnosed, with disease duration of less than 2 months. Patients with uncontrolled infections, other autoimmune diseases, pregnancy or lactation were excluded. Diagnoses were established on the basis of clinical symptoms, serum thyroxine and TRAb, thyroid ultrasound, and orbital computed tomography. PBMCs were isolated from 10 ml of fresh peripheral blood by Ficoll-Paque density gradient centrifugation. Trizol reagent was used to extract total RNA, and RNA quality was then checked on an Agilent 2100 Bioanalyzer.

The sample comes from a study of T cells in Graves' hyperthyroidism and ophthalmopathy (dated by TCRdb to between 2018 and 2021). For context, the study as a whole: Peripheral blood was sampled at the time of initial diagnosis, prior to any treatment. To identify TCR V-J signatures that set the groups apart, the researchers used a discovery cohort of about a hundred patients, made up of roughly 40 with Graves' ophthalmopathy and some 56 with stable Graves' hyperthyroidism. Prospective prediction of ophthalmopathy was tested in an independent validation cohort of 18 to 20 hyperthyroidism patients and 15 to 17 patients who later progressed to ophthalmopathy. The roughly 100 discovery patients were randomly split 7:3 into training and test sets. In more than 5 Graves' hyperthyroidism patients, the study also compared T-cell repertoires from thyroid tissue with T-cell repertoires from blood. After blood sampling, hyperthyroidism patients were treated with methimazole at a starting dose of 30 mg daily, and ophthalmopathy patients were treated with high-dose intravenous methylprednisolone. TCR Vbeta CDR3 sequencing of approximately 140 peripheral blood samples (approximately 44 ophthalmopathy, about 75 hyperthyroidism and approximately 17 progressor patients) is reported in the paper. Summary of the overall study and its limitations: Most expanded thyroid clonotypes (frequency above 0.001) were also detected in blood, suggesting blood repertoires may reflect thyroid immune responses. Sample size was not statistically predetermined, and investigators were not blinded to group allocation. A model built on a 13 V-J signature distinguished ophthalmopathy from stable hyperthyroidism, reaching 85% to 90% sensitivity and approximately 83% specificity in cross-validation and 80%/75% in testing. In validation, progression to ophthalmopathy was predicted by the model with nearly 71% sensitivity and 72.22% specificity, a median of roughly 6 months before onset.

The TCR beta CDR3 regions were amplified from the RNA transcripts. The TCR CDR3 was subjected to a first round of RT-PCR using the HTBI primer set and the Qiagen OneStep RT-PCR kit. Libraries were constructed in a second round of multiplex PCR, after which size selection and purification were performed. Sequencing of the libraries was done on an Illumina HiSeq2000 using paired-end 100 bp reads. The original methods were these. Raw data were processed with SOAPnuke, discarding reads with adapters, uncalled bases, mean Phred below 15, or no exact constant-primer or identifier match. COPE v1.2.5 was used to merge high-quality paired reads, and clonotypes were defined as unique nucleotide sequences. MiTCR v1.1 was used to align clonotypes to the IMGT TRBV, TRBD and TRBJ reference segments. Analysis was restricted to V-J combinations with a frequency above 0.0001, which covered over 98% of repertoires. The TCS score was defined as F50 (clonal expansion) divided by E x V (chaos), with BLOSUM62-based TCRdist calculated between CDR3 peptides within each V-J. Welch's t-statistics and random forest reduced approximately 520 V-J features to about 13, which were used in a naive Bayes classifier (R e1071). Using fastp trimming at Q25 and MiXCR clonotype assembly, TCRdb reanalyzed the public sequencing data and kept in-frame beta chains. Rows are combined by CDR3 protein, so each entry shows the most common genes and DNA. TCRdb's processing, not the study's, gives the V and J calls here. In all, the sample holds about 700,000 distinct CDR3 sequences, and around 13% of those were seen once. Roughly 10% of the sample is in the top ten clones.

The source is a woman aged 18-35 years with Graves' hyperthyroidism. The specimen was blood. The rearranged chain carries TRBV5-1 and TRBJ2-1; the D gene is perhaps TRBD1, from 5 matching bases. CDR3 region: CASSFSDTSSYNEQFF. The DNA is TGCGCCAGCAGCTTCTCGGACACAAGCTCCTACAATGAGCAGTTCTTC.